This T cell receptor beta chain was identified in a study of T cell repertoires in cytomegalovirus infection. TCRdb used MiXCR to reprocess the reads, holding one entry per CDR3 protein. Of around 100,000 distinct CDR3 sequences listed, 16% are singletons. This clonotype was recorded only once. A much more abundant neighbour one base away suggests this may be a read error. The TCR comes from a human donor in good health (CMV status not recorded). Some clones in this sample may be carry-over from other donors' samples. Sequencing was carried out using PBMCs.

This CDR3 is CASSTRLFTDTQYF. The CDR3 coding sequence is TGTGCCAGCAGCACTCGACTTTTCACAGATACGCAGTATTTT. This sequence joins TRBV7-2 and TRBJ2-3; D gene ambiguous. This CDR3 region has 14 residues. Germline V gives CDR1 SGHTA, CDR2 FQGNSA. Trimming took off 5 bases at V and 2 bases at J, with 11 bases between the two ends.